This is a list of T cell receptor beta chains from one sample in a study of shared clonotypes between healthy human individuals. The data were produced by immunoSEQ multiplex PCR, yet TCRdb's version contains in-frame clones alone and is incomplete. The sample has approximately 840,000 clones, about 96% seen once. The sample comprised naive CD8+ T cells sorted from blood. Receptor source: a man aged 25-45 years in good health. The CDR3 runs from the conserved cysteine through the conserved F or W. A D gene is named only where the DNA matches it firmly. Expanded clones get a size class; other rows say once, few or many, or leave the size out.

size,D,J,V,DNA,CDR3
-,TRBD1,TRBJ2-7,TRBV5-4,TGTGCCAGCAGCTTGTTTGGACAGGGGGCTTTCGAGCAGTACTTC,CASSLFGQGAFEQYF
-,TRBD2,TRBJ2-7,TRBV9,TGTGCCAGCAGCCCCGAAGGAGCGGGAAACTACGAGCAGTACTTC,CASSPEGAGNYEQYF
-,TRBD2,TRBJ2-5,TRBV6-1,TGTGCCAGCAGTGAACCAGCGGGAGTCGGGGAGACCCAGTACTTC,CASSEPAGVGETQYF
-,-,TRBJ1-4,TRBV5-1,TGCGCCAGCAGCTTGGAGGGTGAAGAGGTAACTAATGAAAAACTGTTTTTT,CASSLEGEEVTNEKLFF
-,-,TRBJ2-1,TRBV27,TGTGCCAGCAGTGAGGGGGTCGGACGCGAAGGATACAATGAGCAGTTCTTC,CASSEGVGREGYNEQFF
-,-,TRBJ2-2,TRBV25-1,TGTGCCAGCAGTGTAAGCGGGGAGCTGTTTTTT,CASSVSGELFF
-,TRBD1,TRBJ2-7,TRBV7-9,TGTGCCAGCAGCTTTATCAAGGGACAGAGCTACGAGCAGTACTTC,CASSFIKGQSYEQYF
once,-,TRBJ1-5,TRBV19,TGTGCCAGTAAGGGGTACCGGGACAATGGGAATCAGCCCCAGCATTTT,CASKGYRDNGNQPQHF
-,TRBD1,TRBJ1-2,TRBV7-9,TGTGCCAGCAGCCCGGGACAGCCCCCTGGCTACACCTTC,CASSPGQPPGYTF
few,-,TRBJ2-2,TRBV7-3,TGTGCCAGCAGCTCCGAAGATTCGGACGGGGAGCTGTTTTTT,CASSSEDSDGELFF
-,-,TRBJ1-3,TRBV28,TGTGCCAGCAGCGAGGAGCTATCTGGAAACACCATATATTTT,CASSEELSGNTIYF
few,-,TRBJ2-2,TRBV13,TGTGCCAGCAGCAGAGGGACGTACACCGGGGAGCTGTTTTTT,CASSRGTYTGELFF
-,-,TRBJ2-7,TRBV29-1,TGCAGCGGATTGGGAAACCCTTCCTACGAGCAGTACTTC,CSGLGNPSYEQYF
-,-,TRBJ1-3,TRBV29-1,TGCAGCGTTGTCGCAGAAACCTCTGGAAACACCATATATTTT,CSVVAETSGNTIYF
-,-,TRBJ2-5,TRBV9,TGTGCCAGCAGCGACGTGGGCCAAGAGACCCAGTACTTC,CASSDVGQETQYF
-,-,TRBJ2-3,TRBV7-8,TGTGCCAGCAGCTTCTCCTCACCAGGCACAGATACGCAGTATTTT,CASSFSSPGTDTQYF
-,-,TRBJ2-5,TRBV5-4,TGTGCCAGCAGCTTCAGTCTCCAAGAGACCCAGTACTTC,CASSFSLQETQYF
-,TRBD2,TRBJ2-7,TRBV27,TGTGCCAGCAGTGAGGGACTAGCGGATCACGAGCAGTACTTC,CASSEGLADHEQYF
once,-,TRBJ1-3,TRBV7-9,TGTGCCAGCAGCTTAACTCAGTCTGGAAACACCATATATTTT,CASSLTQSGNTIYF
-,-,TRBJ2-3,TRBV5-6,TGTGCCAGCGTTCGATCCGCAGGGGAAATAGTAGATACGCAGTATTTT,CASVRSAGEIVDTQYF
-,-,TRBJ2-7,TRBV28,TGTGCCAGCAACCCCGCACGGGAGTCTGGGTACGAGCAGTACTTC,CASNPARESGYEQYF